One and the same sample provided the 10 T cell receptor beta chains below, sequenced in a study of cytomegalovirus exposure and HLA in healthy donors. PCR primers comprised 60 Vbeta and 13 Jbeta primers. Sequencing was performed with immunoSEQ multiplex PCR; in TCRdb, only in-frame clones are kept and a portion is missing. The repertoire holds 100,000 to 150,000 clones, approximately 75% seen once, with 5.5% to 7.5% in the top ten. The sequencing input was PBMCs. Every receptor here comes from a woman aged 40 to 50 in good health and CMV-seropositive.

V and J are TRBV7-2 and TRBJ1-5; unclear D gene. Germline assignment: CDR1 SGHTA and CDR2 FQGNSA. The CDR3 contains 15 residues. V was pared by 2 bases and J by 1 base, with 9 bases between. CDR3 coding DNA: TGTGCCAGCAGCTTATACCCAGAAAGCAATCAGCCCCAGCATTTT. It codes for CASSLYPESNQPQHF.

The rearrangement joins TRBV11-3 to TRBJ1-1; D not certain. Between the trimmed V and J ends, which lost 5 bases and 8 bases, there was a span of 12 bases. This CDR3 comprises 12 residues. CDR1 is SGHNT, CDR2 YENEEA, per germline. CDR3 residues: CASSHTGGEAFF. The CDR3 coding sequence is TGTGCCAGCAGCCATACGGGAGGAGAAGCTTTCTTT.

This chain uses TRBV19 with TRBJ2-3; TRBD1 matches at 8 bases. CDR3 length: 13 amino acids. Germline CDR1 reads LNHDA; CDR2 reads SQIVND (reference sequence). With V trimmed by 3 bases and J by 4 bases, 0 bases remained unmatched. The CDR3 here is CASSMTGADTQYF. The CDR3 region has the DNA TGTGCCAGTAGTATGACAGGGGCAGATACGCAGTATTTT.

The rearrangement uses TRBV7-6 and TRBJ2-7; 8 nucleotides agree with TRBD1. The CDR3 is 13 amino acids. V lost 5 bases and J lost 6; bases outside the gene matches: 6. Germline V gene lookup returns CDR1 SGHVS and CDR2 FNYEAQ. The CDR3: CASSPQTGAEQYF. The DNA for the CDR3 is TGTGCCAGCAGCCCCCAGACAGGGGCCGAGCAGTACTTC.

This clone has only a few counts. The chain joins TRBV9 to TRBJ1-1; possible D gene TRBD1, 6 bases. Trimming removed 4 bases at V and 6 bases at J, with 13 bases between. The CDR3 consists of 13 residues. CDR1 and CDR2 (germline): SGDLS, YYNGEE. The CDR3 spells CASSPPAGAEAFF. CDR3 in DNA: TGTGCCAGCAGCCCCCCGGCAGGGGCTGAAGCTTTCTTT.

The chain recombines TRBV18 with TRBJ1-1; 7 nucleotides align to TRBD1. In germline, CDR1 is KGHSH, CDR2 LQKENI. Trimming removed 4 bases from V and 8 bases from J; junction bases left unmatched: 4. The CDR3 spans 12 residues. CDR3 DNA: TGTGCCAGCTCACTTCAGGACAGGGAAGCTTTCTTT. Translating gives CASSLQDREAFF.

The chain joins TRBV6-5 to TRBJ2-1, with 11 bases that match TRBD2. CDR3 length equals 15 residues. V was clipped by 5 bases and J by 5 bases; unmatched bases: 5. CDR1 and CDR2 from the germline V gene are MNHEY and SVGAGI. Here the CDR3 DNA reads TGTGCCAGCAGTCCCACTAGCGGGAGTAACAATGAGCAGTTCTTC. It translates to CASSPTSGSNNEQFF.

The chain is built from TRBV7-3 and TRBJ1-1; 7 bases map to TRBD1. The CDR3 runs to 15 residues. Trimming cost V 5 bases and J 2 bases; bases outside gene matches: 8. The germline CDR1 and CDR2 sequences are SGHTA and FQGTGA. This CDR3 is CASSPSRGFNTEAFF. CDR3 sequence (DNA): TGTGCCAGCAGCCCTTCCAGGGGGTTCAACACTGAAGCTTTCTTT.

The CDR3 is CASSLASGGAWTGELFF. In DNA form, the CDR3 reads TGCGCCAGCAGCTTGGCTAGCGGGGGGGCTTGGACCGGGGAGCTGTTTTTT. The J gene is TRBJ2-2, the V gene TRBV5-1, with 12 nucleotides matching TRBD2. V shed 0 bases, J shed 5 bases, and the junction held 5 bases outside the gene matches. CDR1 SGHRS and CDR2 YFSETQ come from the germline V gene. The CDR3 is 17 residues long. Full variable domain (outside the CDR3, taken from reference TRBV5-1 and TRBJ2-2): KAGVTQTPRYLIKTRGQQVTLSCSPISGHRSVSWYQQTPGQGLQFLFEYFSETQRNKGNFPGRFSGRQFSNSRSEMNVSTLELGDSALYLCASSLASGGAWTGELFFGEGSRLTVL.

This clone was seen a handful of times. The V and J genes are TRBV6-6 and TRBJ1-4, with no clear D. Germline assignment: CDR1 MNHNY and CDR2 SVGAGI (reference sequence). The V gene lost 5 bases and the J gene lost 5 bases, with 18 bases spanning the gap. The CDR3 has 16 residues. CDR3 DNA sequence: TGTGCCAGCAGTCCTTCCGGGAGGGCCGGAAATGAAAAACTGTTTTTT. Encoded protein: CASSPSGRAGNEKLFF.